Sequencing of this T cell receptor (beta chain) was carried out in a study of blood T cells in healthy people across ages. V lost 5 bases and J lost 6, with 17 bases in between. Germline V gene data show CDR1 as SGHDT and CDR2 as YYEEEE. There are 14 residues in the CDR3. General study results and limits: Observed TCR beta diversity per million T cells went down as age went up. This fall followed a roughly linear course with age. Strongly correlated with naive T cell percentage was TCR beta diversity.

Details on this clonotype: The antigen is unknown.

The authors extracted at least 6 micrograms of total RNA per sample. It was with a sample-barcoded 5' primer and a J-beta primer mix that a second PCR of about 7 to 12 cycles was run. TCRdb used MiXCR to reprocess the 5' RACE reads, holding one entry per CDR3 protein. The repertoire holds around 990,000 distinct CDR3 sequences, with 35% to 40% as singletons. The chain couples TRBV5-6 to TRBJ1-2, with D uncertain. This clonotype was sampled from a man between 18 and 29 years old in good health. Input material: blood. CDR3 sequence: CASRPERRMDGYTF. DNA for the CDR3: TGTGCCAGCAGACCTGAAAGGAGGATGGATGGCTACACCTTC.